This T cell receptor beta chain appears in the sequencing data of a study of T-cell memory formation after mild COVID-19. Constant-segment-primed 5'RACE gave TCR alpha and TCR beta cDNA libraries with sample barcodes and UMIs. TCRdb reanalysed the 5' RACE reads using MiXCR and keeps one entry per CDR3 protein. The repertoire has approximately 210,000 distinct CDR3 sequences, over 9.5% of them found once; the top ten carry 3%. Trimming stripped 3 bases from V and 2 bases from J, with 11 bases between. Germline V gene sequence: CDR1 MGHRA, CDR2 YSYEKL. The CDR3 length is 14 residues. The sequence was obtained from a man younger than 35 who had mild COVID-19 (a few samples of this study predate the infection). Cell type and time point are not known. This chain connects TRBV4-1 to TRBJ2-7, with D perhaps matching TRBD2 (5 bases). Sequenced material: PBMCs or a T cell subset sorted from them (not recorded which). The chain's CDR3 is CASSQAGGPYEQYF. The CDR3 DNA is TGCGCCAGCAGCCAGGCGGGCGGTCCCTACGAGCAGTACTTC.